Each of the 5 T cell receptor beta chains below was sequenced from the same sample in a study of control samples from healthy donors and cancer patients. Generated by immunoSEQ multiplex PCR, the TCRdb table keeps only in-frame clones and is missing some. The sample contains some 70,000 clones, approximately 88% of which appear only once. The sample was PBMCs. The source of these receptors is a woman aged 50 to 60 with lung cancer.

The CDR3 coding sequence is TGCGCCAGCAGCTCGGGACAGGGGCCAACGGCTTTCTTT. It encodes CASSSGQGPTAFF. J is TRBJ1-1 and V is TRBV5-1, with 10 positions matching TRBD1. From germline, CDR1 is SGHRS and CDR2 YFSETQ. This CDR3 has 13 amino acids. Germline trimming cut 3 bases from V and 11 bases from J; bases unmatched to any gene: 7.

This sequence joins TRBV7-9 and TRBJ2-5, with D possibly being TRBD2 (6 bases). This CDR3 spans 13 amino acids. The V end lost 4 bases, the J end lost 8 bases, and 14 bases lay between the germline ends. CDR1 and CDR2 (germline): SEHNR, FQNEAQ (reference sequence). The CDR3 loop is CASSYVTGETQYF. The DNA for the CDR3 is TGTGCCAGCAGCTACGTTACGGGGGAAACCCAGTACTTC.

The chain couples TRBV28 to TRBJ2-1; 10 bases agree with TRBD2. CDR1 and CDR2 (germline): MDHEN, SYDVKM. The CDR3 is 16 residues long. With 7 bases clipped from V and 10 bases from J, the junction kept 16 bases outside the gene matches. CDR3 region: CASKLRERGGLKEQFF. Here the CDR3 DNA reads TGTGCCAGCAAATTGCGGGAGCGGGGGGGCCTTAAGGAGCAGTTCTTC.

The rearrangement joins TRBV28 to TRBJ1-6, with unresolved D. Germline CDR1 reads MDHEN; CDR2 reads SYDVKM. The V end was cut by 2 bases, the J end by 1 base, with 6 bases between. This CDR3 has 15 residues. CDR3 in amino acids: CASSLSRSYNSPLHF. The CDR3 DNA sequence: TGTGCCAGCAGTTTAAGTAGATCCTATAATTCACCCCTCCACTTT.

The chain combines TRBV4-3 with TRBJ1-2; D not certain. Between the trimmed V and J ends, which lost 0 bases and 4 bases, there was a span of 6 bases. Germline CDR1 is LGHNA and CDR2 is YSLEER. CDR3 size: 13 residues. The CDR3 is CASSQDLGYGYTF. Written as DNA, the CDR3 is TGCGCCAGCAGCCAAGATTTGGGCTATGGCTACACCTTC.